This TCR beta chain was identified in a study of response to subunit inactivated influenza vaccine. General study results and limits: Each seasonal influenza vaccination, the authors suggested, recruits few new T cells.

In regard to this clonotype: Its specificity is unknown.

The V and J ends lost 0 bases and 4 bases respectively, with 10 bases between them. This CDR3 is built from 15 residues. Germline V gene lookup returns CDR1 MNHEY and CDR2 SMNVEV (reference sequence). From the RT-PCR reads, TCRdb called clonotypes with MiXCR, one entry per CDR3 protein. This table holds hundreds of thousands of distinct CDR3 sequences, approximately 16% found once. The V call is TRBV27, the J call TRBJ2-1, with D possibly being TRBD2 (5 bases). The receptor's source is a man aged 50 to 69 who received an inactivated influenza vaccine. The specimen was CD4+ T cells sorted from PBMCs, collected about 24 months after vaccination. CDR3: CASSLSSAMYNEQFF. The CDR3 DNA reads as TGTGCCAGCAGTTTATCTAGCGCAATGTACAATGAGCAGTTCTTC.